This is a list of T cell receptor beta chains from one sample in a study of T cells in Graves' hyperthyroidism and ophthalmopathy. Via MiXCR, TCRdb re-called the multiplex PCR reads, giving one row per CDR3 protein. The sample records almost 500,000 distinct CDR3 sequences, about 20% being singletons. The material sequenced was blood. All receptors come from a woman aged 70-85 years with Graves' ophthalmopathy. Both conserved end residues are part of each CDR3. D genes are given only for firm matches. Clone sizes are given selectively: once, few, many, or a class where the clone is expanded.

j_call d_call clone_size v_call cdr3_aa cdr3_nt
TRBJ2-7 NA few TRBV20-1 CSARDHTRLSYEQYF TGCAGTGCTAGAGATCATACTAGATTGTCCTACGAGCAGTACTTC
TRBJ1-2 TRBD1 few TRBV5-5 CASSPRQGASNYGYTF TGTGCCAGCAGCCCGAGACAGGGGGCAAGTAACTATGGCTACACCTTC
TRBJ2-1 TRBD2 many TRBV7-9 CASSSGVGTSGTSSYNEQFF TGTGCCAGCAGCTCGGGGGTGGGGACTAGCGGGACCAGCTCCTACAATGAGCAGTTCTTC
TRBJ1-1 NA NA TRBV11-2 CASSPLGRFRKAFF TGTGCCAGCAGCCCCTTGGGTCGCTTTAGGAAAGCTTTCTTT
TRBJ1-1 NA many TRBV6-1 CASSTPREAFF TGTGCCAGCAGTACCCCTCGGGAAGCTTTCTTT
TRBJ2-7 TRBD2 NA TRBV3-1 CASGPPSSGRAEQYF TGTGCCAGCGGCCCCCCCTCGAGCGGGAGGGCAGAGCAGTACTTC
TRBJ2-1 TRBD2 few TRBV9 CASSPGLAGGLNEQFF TGTGCCAGCAGTCCGGGACTAGCGGGAGGGTTGAATGAGCAGTTCTTC
TRBJ2-2 NA many TRBV12-3/TRBV12-4 CASSLGRNTGELFF TGTGCCAGCAGCTTAGGTCGGAACACCGGGGAGCTGTTTTTT
TRBJ2-3 TRBD2 many TRBV27 CASRYSYGLVGPDTQYF TGTGCCAGCAGGTACTCCTATGGACTAGTAGGTCCCGATACGCAGTATTTT
TRBJ2-1 TRBD2 once TRBV18 CASSPLAGGPPAAYNEQFF TGTGCCAGCTCACCACTAGCGGGAGGGCCTCCGGCCGCCTACAATGAGCAGTTCTTC
TRBJ1-2 NA once TRBV19 CASMHVGRTYGDTF TGTGCCAGTATGCACGTGGGCAGAACTTATGGCGACACCTTC
TRBJ2-2 NA few TRBV4-1 CASSQAGRENTGELFF TGCGCCAGCAGCCAAGCGGGCAGGGAGAACACCGGGGAGCTGTTTTTT
TRBJ1-2 NA few TRBV18 CASSPTAGWDYGYTF TGTGCCAGCTCGCCAACGGCAGGGTGGGACTATGGCTACACCTTC
TRBJ1-1 NA few TRBV6-2/TRBV6-3 CASKETGNTEAFF TGTGCCAGCAAGGAGACAGGGAACACTGAAGCTTTCTTT
TRBJ1-1 NA few TRBV5-5 CASSPLTRSFPEAFF TGTGCCAGCAGTCCGCTGACACGTTCATTCCCTGAAGCTTTCTTT
TRBJ2-1 NA few TRBV28 CASSHAQPLQGMDEQFF TGTGCCAGCAGTCACGCCCAACCGTTGCAGGGGATGGATGAGCAGTTCTTC
TRBJ1-2 TRBD1 many TRBV2 CASTRDSVGGYTF TGTGCCAGCACCCGGGACAGTGTAGGCGGCTACACCTTC
TRBJ1-6 TRBD1 NA TRBV6-2/TRBV6-3 CASSPQWGQHNSPLHF TGTGCCAGCAGTCCTCAATGGGGACAGCATAATTCACCCCTCCACTTT
TRBJ2-7 TRBD2 many TRBV7-2 CASSLSGGGGPYEQYF TGTGCCAGCAGCCTCTCGGGGGGAGGCGGTCCCTACGAGCAGTACTTC
TRBJ2-7 NA NA TRBV7-2 CASSLQATYEQYF TGTGCCAGCAGCTTACAGGCAACCTACGAGCAGTACTTC
TRBJ2-5 TRBD1 NA TRBV15 CATSRDYLQGSQETQYF TGTGCCACCAGCAGAGACTACCTACAGGGGTCTCAAGAGACCCAGTACTTC
TRBJ2-5 NA few TRBV30 CAWSAGIAVQQETQYF TGTGCCTGGAGTGCGGGGATAGCGGTACAACAAGAGACCCAGTACTTC
TRBJ2-2 NA NA TRBV5-1 CASSLSPGYTGELFF TGCGCCAGCAGCTTAAGCCCCGGTTACACCGGGGAGCTGTTTTTT
TRBJ2-2 TRBD2 many TRBV3-1 CASSLTSGNTGELFF TGTGCCAGCAGTTTAACTAGCGGGAACACCGGGGAGCTGTTTTTT
TRBJ2-1 TRBD1 once TRBV10-1 CASSVDRGDEQFF TGCGCCAGCAGTGTGGACAGGGGCGATGAGCAGTTCTTC
TRBJ2-1 NA NA TRBV7-8 CASSQKGGTVLNEQFF TGTGCCAGCAGCCAGAAGGGCGGGACGGTTCTGAATGAGCAGTTCTTC
TRBJ2-5 TRBD1 few TRBV28 CASRLGQKETQYF TGTGCCAGCAGACTGGGACAGAAAGAGACCCAGTACTTC
TRBJ1-2 NA few TRBV27 CASSRGLHNYGYTF TGTGCCAGCAGCCGCGGACTGCACAACTATGGCTACACCTTC
TRBJ2-1 TRBD2 few TRBV10-2 CASRWGTSGSRYNEQFF TGCGCCAGCAGATGGGGGACTAGCGGGAGTAGGTACAATGAGCAGTTCTTC
TRBJ1-5 NA many TRBV7-2 CASSSYRGEGNQPQHF TGTGCCAGCAGCTCCTACCGGGGCGAGGGCAATCAGCCCCAGCATTTT
TRBJ2-7 TRBD2 NA TRBV6-1 CASSQGDSGRKQYF TGTGCCAGCAGTCAAGGTGATAGCGGGAGAAAGCAGTACTTC
TRBJ2-7 NA many TRBV2 CASRQGGSYEQYF TGTGCCAGCAGACAGGGTGGATCCTACGAGCAGTACTTC
TRBJ2-2 NA NA TRBV30 CAWSVLARPTGELFF TGTGCCTGGAGTGTTTTGGCCAGGCCAACCGGGGAGCTGTTTTTT
TRBJ1-1 NA NA TRBV11-2 CAGSAGHGTEAFF TGTGCCGGCAGCGCGGGACATGGGACTGAAGCTTTCTTT
TRBJ2-7 NA few TRBV5-1 CASSRGQAAYEQYF TGCGCCAGCAGCCGGGGGCAGGCAGCCTACGAGCAGTACTTC
TRBJ2-7 NA NA TRBV19 CASSIGKGSSYEQYF TGTGCCAGTAGTATTGGAAAGGGGTCCTCCTACGAGCAGTACTTC
TRBJ1-5 TRBD1 NA TRBV30 CAWGGTGGGRQPQHF TGTGCCTGGGGCGGGACAGGGGGCGGGCGGCAGCCCCAGCATTTT
TRBJ1-1 NA many TRBV11-2 CASSRDPSGNTEAFF TGTGCCAGCAGTCGGGACCCTTCGGGGAACACTGAAGCTTTCTTT
TRBJ2-5 NA many TRBV28 CASSPPLAEQETQYF TGTGCCAGCAGTCCTCCGCTAGCTGAACAAGAGACCCAGTACTTC
TRBJ1-2 TRBD1 many TRBV6-1 CASRPQTGQLNYGYTF TGTGCCAGCAGACCGCAGACGGGACAGCTTAACTATGGCTACACCTTC
TRBJ2-7 NA few TRBV20-1 CSARERRLLSYEQYF TGCAGTGCTAGAGAGCGTAGATTGCTATCCTACGAGCAGTACTTC
TRBJ2-5 TRBD1 NA TRBV25-1 CASSDLGTGGRETQYF TGTGCCAGCAGTGACCTTGGGACAGGGGGCCGGGAGACCCAGTACTTC
TRBJ2-7 NA few TRBV28 CASRSGQLLSYEQYF TGTGCCAGCAGGTCGGGACAACTCCTCTCCTACGAGCAGTACTTC
TRBJ1-5 NA few TRBV6-5 CASSYEYGAQQPQHF TGTGCCAGCAGTTACGAGTATGGAGCGCAGCAGCCCCAGCATTTT
TRBJ2-7 TRBD1 few TRBV3-1 CASSQGSGGRTYEQYF TGTGCCAGCAGCCAAGGGTCAGGGGGCCGTACCTACGAGCAGTACTTC
TRBJ2-1 TRBD2 NA TRBV18 CASRKWGSGSNEQFF TGTGCCAGCCGAAAGTGGGGTAGCGGGAGTAATGAGCAGTTCTTC
TRBJ1-5 TRBD1 NA TRBV7-2 CASSSRGTGFQPQHF TGTGCCAGCAGTTCCCGGGGGACAGGGTTTCAGCCCCAGCATTTT
TRBJ2-1 NA few TRBV6-1 CASSWGSGYNEQFF TGTGCCAGCAGTTGGGGGAGCGGCTACAATGAGCAGTTCTTC
TRBJ2-7 TRBD2 many TRBV7-2 CASSPLAGLWEQYF TGTGCCAGCAGTCCACTAGCGGGCTTGTGGGAGCAGTACTTC
TRBJ1-1 NA NA TRBV11-1 CASSLRRATEALF TGTGCCAGCAGCTTACGGCGGGCCACTGAAGCTCTCTTT
TRBJ1-2 NA many TRBV28 CASIQQGFNYGYTF TGTGCCAGCATCCAGCAGGGTTTTAACTATGGCTACACCTTC
TRBJ1-2 TRBD1 NA TRBV3-1 CASSEQIQGAGGYTF TGTGCCAGCAGCGAACAGATACAGGGGGCTGGTGGCTACACCTTC
TRBJ1-2 TRBD1 NA TRBV20-1 CSAGDSGAYGYTF TGCAGTGCCGGGGACAGTGGAGCCTATGGCTACACCTTC
TRBJ2-3 NA many TRBV20-1 CSASIGSTDTQYF TGCAGTGCTAGTATCGGGAGCACAGATACGCAGTATTTT
TRBJ2-5 TRBD2 NA TRBV20-1 CSANGGGGNQETQYF TGCAGTGCTAATGGGGGGGGGGGGAATCAAGAGACCCAGTACTTC
TRBJ1-2 TRBD1 NA TRBV28 CASSPLQGALGYTF TGTGCCAGCAGTCCCCTACAGGGGGCGCTGGGCTACACCTTC
TRBJ2-3 NA NA TRBV12-3/TRBV12-4 CASSSGGGGTDTQYF TGTGCCAGCAGTTCCGGAGGGGGCGGAACAGATACGCAGTATTTT